A selection of T cell receptor beta chains follows, all from one sample in a study of shared clonotypes between healthy human individuals. TCRdb's table, derived via immunoSEQ multiplex PCR, lists solely in-frame clones and lacks some. The sample lists around 1,900,000 clones; about 94% were seen once. Sequenced: naive CD8+ T cells from PBMCs. Source of these receptors: a man aged 18 to 30 in good health. Some clones in this sample may be carry-over from other donors' samples. Each CDR3 is given without its conserved first and last residue.

v_gene: TRBV9
j_gene: TRBJ2-2
CDR3aa: ASSAYGSGELF

v_gene: TRBV14
j_gene: TRBJ2-5
CDR3aa: ASSQDGALAGSRETQY

v_gene: TRBV7-9
j_gene: TRBJ2-2
CDR3aa: ASSFTSGKDGGTGELF

v_gene: TRBV27
j_gene: TRBJ2-3
CDR3aa: ASSPTGGPAATQY

v_gene: TRBV6-5
j_gene: TRBJ1-5
CDR3aa: ASSFLPNQPQH

v_gene: TRBV27
j_gene: TRBJ2-2
CDR3aa: ASSLVNGELF

v_gene: TRBV28
j_gene: TRBJ2-5
CDR3aa: ASSLKREKKETQY

v_gene: TRBV4-1
j_gene: TRBJ2-1
CDR3aa: ASSQERLAGGPGNEQF

v_gene: TRBV2
j_gene: TRBJ2-7
CDR3aa: ASRSDGGLAATFPC

v_gene: TRBV27
j_gene: TRBJ2-2
CDR3aa: ASSSLDGPGELF

v_gene: TRBV27
j_gene: TRBJ1-3
CDR3aa: ASSPGRLNTIY

v_gene: TRBV29-1
j_gene: TRBJ2-7
CDR3aa: SVPGLADYEQY

v_gene: TRBV13
j_gene: TRBJ2-1
CDR3aa: ASSRPGQRVEQF

v_gene: TRBV27
j_gene: TRBJ1-4
CDR3aa: ASSYTGAGTNEKLF

v_gene: TRBV29-1
j_gene: TRBJ2-4
CDR3aa: SVEFADTVAKNIQY

v_gene: TRBV7-9
j_gene: TRBJ2-1
CDR3aa: ASLSDNEQF

v_gene: TRBV29-1
j_gene: TRBJ2-7
CDR3aa: SVEMAGGLSYEQY

v_gene: TRBV18
j_gene: TRBJ2-7
CDR3aa: ASSPPNRSLTGEQY

v_gene: TRBV5-1
j_gene: TRBJ2-1
CDR3aa: ASSLRGNSYNEQF

v_gene: TRBV11-2
j_gene: TRBJ2-7
CDR3aa: ASSSGLAGDVQY

v_gene: TRBV9
j_gene: TRBJ2-3
CDR3aa: ASSYPLGWGSTDTQY

v_gene: TRBV7-9
j_gene: TRBJ2-5
CDR3aa: ASSLSRQETQY

v_gene: TRBV9
j_gene: TRBJ1-1
CDR3aa: ASSLRGDRGMNTEAF

v_gene: TRBV2
j_gene: TRBJ1-1
CDR3aa: ARSTTGRDTEAF